One T cell receptor (beta chain) is described in this entry. Its cognate antigen is unknown. This sample stems from a study of shared clonotypes between healthy human individuals. Overall study context: Those who served as donors were a couple of women and a few men between the ages of 18 and 49. Findings and caveats of the study: Sharing across four donors was highest in naive CD4 (approximately 5%) and lowest in memory CD8 (0.4%).

The table came from immunoSEQ multiplex PCR; TCRdb's copy has only in-frame clones and leaves some out. Among approximately 600,000 clones listed, approximately 96% were seen once. Terminally differentiated effector memory CD45RA+ cells were excluded from the naive CD8 cells, which were CD45RO-negative and positively selected for CCR7. Input material: naive CD8+ T cells sorted from blood. The receptor comes from a woman aged 25 to 39 in good health.

The DNA for the CDR3 is TGTGCCAGCAACCGCGACAGAGTGGTCGCTGAAGCTTTCTTT. It codes for CASNRDRVVAEAFF. V usage is TRBV28 and J usage is TRBJ1-1; weak D call: TRBD1 (5 bases). The V end was cut by 7 bases, the J end by 6 bases, with 18 bases between. Germline V gene lookup returns CDR1 MDHEN and CDR2 SYDVKM. This CDR3 comprises 14 residues.